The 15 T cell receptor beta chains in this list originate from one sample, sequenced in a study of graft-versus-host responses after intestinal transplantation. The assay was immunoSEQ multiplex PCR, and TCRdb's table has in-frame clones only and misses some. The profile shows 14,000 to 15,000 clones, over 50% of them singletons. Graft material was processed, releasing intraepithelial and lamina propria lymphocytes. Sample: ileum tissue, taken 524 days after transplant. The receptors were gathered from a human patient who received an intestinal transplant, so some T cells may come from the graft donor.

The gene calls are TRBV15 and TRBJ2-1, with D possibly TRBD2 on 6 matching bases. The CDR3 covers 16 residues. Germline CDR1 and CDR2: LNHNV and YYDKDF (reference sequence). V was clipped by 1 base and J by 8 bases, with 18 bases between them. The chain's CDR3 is CATSRAELAGFYEQFF. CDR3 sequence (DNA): TGTGCCACCAGCAGAGCTGAGTTGGCGGGGTTCTATGAGCAGTTCTTC.

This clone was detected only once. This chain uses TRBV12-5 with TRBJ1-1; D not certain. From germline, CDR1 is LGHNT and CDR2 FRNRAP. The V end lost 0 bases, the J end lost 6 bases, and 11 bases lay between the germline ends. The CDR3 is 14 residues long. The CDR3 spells CASGLVPKSSEAFF. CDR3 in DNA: TGTGCTAGTGGTTTGGTACCCAAAAGCTCTGAAGCTTTCTTT.

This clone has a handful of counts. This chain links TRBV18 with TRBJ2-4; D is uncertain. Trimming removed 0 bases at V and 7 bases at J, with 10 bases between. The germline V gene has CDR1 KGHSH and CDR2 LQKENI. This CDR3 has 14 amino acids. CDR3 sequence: CASSPPGRSNIQYF. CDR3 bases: TGTGCCAGCTCACCACCGGGCAGAAGTAACATTCAGTACTTC.

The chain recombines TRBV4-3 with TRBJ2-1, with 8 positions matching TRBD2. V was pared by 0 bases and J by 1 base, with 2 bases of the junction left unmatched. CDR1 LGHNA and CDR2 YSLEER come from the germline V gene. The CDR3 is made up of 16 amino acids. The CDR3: CASSQDLAGSYNEQFF. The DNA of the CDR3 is TGCGCCAGCAGCCAAGACCTAGCGGGTTCCTACAATGAGCAGTTCTTC.

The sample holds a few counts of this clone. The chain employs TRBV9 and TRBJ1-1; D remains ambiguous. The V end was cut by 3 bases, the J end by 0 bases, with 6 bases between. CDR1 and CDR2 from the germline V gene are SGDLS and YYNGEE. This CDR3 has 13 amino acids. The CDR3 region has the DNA TGTGCCAGCAGCGCCGCTATGAACACTGAAGCTTTCTTT. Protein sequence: CASSAAMNTEAFF. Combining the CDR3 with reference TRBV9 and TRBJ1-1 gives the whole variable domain DSGVTQTPKHLITATGQRVTLRCSPRSGDLSVYWYQQSLDQGLQFLIQYYNGEERAKGNILERFSAQQFPDLHSELNLSSLELGDSALYFCASSAAMNTEAFFGQGTRLTVV.

The CDR3 DNA sequence: TGCGCCAGCAGCCAAGAGGTACAGGGGGCCAAAAACATTCAGTACTTC. Translated: CASSQEVQGAKNIQYF. The V call is TRBV4-3, the J call TRBJ2-4; TRBD1 aligns across 7 bases. V shed 0 bases, J shed 1 base, and the junction held 3 bases outside the gene matches. The CDR3 sequence is 16 residues long. Germline V gene data show CDR1 as LGHNA and CDR2 as YSLEER.

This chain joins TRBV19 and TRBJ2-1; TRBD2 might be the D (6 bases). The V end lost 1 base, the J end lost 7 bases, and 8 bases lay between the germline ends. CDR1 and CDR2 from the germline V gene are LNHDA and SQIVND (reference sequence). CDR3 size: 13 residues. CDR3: CASSIAGRNEQFF. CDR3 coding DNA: TGTGCCAGTAGTATAGCAGGGAGGAATGAGCAGTTCTTC.

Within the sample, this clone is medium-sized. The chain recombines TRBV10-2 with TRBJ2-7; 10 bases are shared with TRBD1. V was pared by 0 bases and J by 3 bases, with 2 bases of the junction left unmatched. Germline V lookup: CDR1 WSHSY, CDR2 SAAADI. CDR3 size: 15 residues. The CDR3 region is CASSESDRGDYEQYF. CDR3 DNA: TGCGCCAGCAGTGAGTCGGACAGGGGGGACTACGAGCAGTACTTC.

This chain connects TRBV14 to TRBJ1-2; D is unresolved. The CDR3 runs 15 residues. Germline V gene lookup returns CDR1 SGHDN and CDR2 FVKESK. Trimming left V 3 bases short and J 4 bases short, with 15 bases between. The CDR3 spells CASSQNLGALYGYTF. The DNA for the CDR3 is TGTGCCAGCAGCCAGAATTTGGGAGCTCTCTATGGCTACACCTTC.

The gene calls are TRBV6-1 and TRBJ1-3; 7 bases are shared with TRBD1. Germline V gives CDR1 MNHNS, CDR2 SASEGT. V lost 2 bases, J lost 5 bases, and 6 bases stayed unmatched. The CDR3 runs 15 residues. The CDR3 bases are TGTGCCAGCAGTGAACTGACAGGGAAACGAAACACCATATATTTT. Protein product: CASSELTGKRNTIYF.

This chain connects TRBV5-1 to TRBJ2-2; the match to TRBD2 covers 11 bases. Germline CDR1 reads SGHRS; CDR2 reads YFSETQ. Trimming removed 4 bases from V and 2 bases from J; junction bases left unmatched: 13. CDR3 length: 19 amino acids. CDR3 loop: CASSQPPGLAGPNTGELFF. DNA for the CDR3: TGCGCCAGCAGCCAGCCCCCCGGACTAGCGGGTCCCAACACCGGGGAGCTGTTTTTT.

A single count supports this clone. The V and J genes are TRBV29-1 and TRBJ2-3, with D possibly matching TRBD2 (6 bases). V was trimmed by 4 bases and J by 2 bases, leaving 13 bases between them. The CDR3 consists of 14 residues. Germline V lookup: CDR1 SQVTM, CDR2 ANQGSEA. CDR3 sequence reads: CSVVRGSSTDTQYF. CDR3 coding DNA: TGCAGCGTTGTCCGGGGGTCATCCACAGATACGCAGTATTTT.

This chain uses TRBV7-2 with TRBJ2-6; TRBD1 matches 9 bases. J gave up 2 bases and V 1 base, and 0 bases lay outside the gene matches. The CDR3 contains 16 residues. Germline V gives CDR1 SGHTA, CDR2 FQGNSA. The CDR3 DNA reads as TGTGCCAGCAGCTTAGGACAGGGGGCTGGGGCCAACGTCCTGACTTTC. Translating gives CASSLGQGAGANVLTF. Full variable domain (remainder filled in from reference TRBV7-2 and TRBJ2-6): GAGVSQSPSNKVTEKGKDVELRCDPISGHTALYWYRQSLGQGLEFLIYFQGNSAPDKSGLPSDRFSAERTGGSVSTLTIQRTQQEDSAVYLCASSLGQGAGANVLTFGAGSRLTVL.

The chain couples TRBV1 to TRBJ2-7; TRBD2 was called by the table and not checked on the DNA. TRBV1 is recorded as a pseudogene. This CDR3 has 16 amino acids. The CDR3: CTSSQDRGGSSYEQYF. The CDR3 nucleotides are TGCACCAGCAGCCAAGATAGGGGGGGGAGCTCCTACGAGCAGTACTTC.

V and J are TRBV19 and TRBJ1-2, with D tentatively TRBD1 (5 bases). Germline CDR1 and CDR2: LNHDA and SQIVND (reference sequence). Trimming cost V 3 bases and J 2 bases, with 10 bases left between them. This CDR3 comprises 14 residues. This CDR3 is CASSMMGGNYGYTF. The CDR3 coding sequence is TGTGCCAGTAGTATGATGGGGGGGAACTATGGCTACACCTTC.